A selection of T cell receptor beta chains follows, all from one sample in a study of blood T cell repertoires in COVID-19. Assay: immunoSEQ multiplex PCR; the TCRdb copy retains only in-frame clones and omits some. Counted here are about 200,000 clones, 92% occurring once; the ten biggest clones make up 0.8% to 1%. The sequencing sample was made of peripheral blood. These receptors were taken from a man aged 55 to 69 with COVID-19, enrolled during active disease. Both conserved end residues are part of each CDR3. A D gene is named only where the DNA matches it firmly. Expanded clones are given a class, and other clones once, few, many or no size at all.

>TRBJ2-1|TRBV30|.|.
TGTGCCTGGACCTCGAAGACAGGTGATAGACTCAATGAGCAGTTCTTC
CAWTSKTGDRLNEQFF
>TRBJ1-5|TRBV27|TRBD1|.
TGTGCCAGCAGATTACAGGGGGCGGGGAATCAGCCCCAGCATTTT
CASRLQGAGNQPQHF
>TRBJ1-4|TRBV28|TRBD1|.
TGTGCCAGCACCCTTGGAGGCAGGGGGCACGAAAAACTGTTTTTT
CASTLGGRGHEKLFF
>TRBJ2-4|TRBV5-1|.|.
TGCGCCAGCAGCTTGGGGACTGCCAAAAACATTCAGTACTTC
CASSLGTAKNIQYF
>TRBJ1-4|TRBV5-4|.|.
TGTGCCAGCAGCTTGTCTAATAATGAAAAACTGTTTTTT
CASSLSNNEKLFF
>TRBJ2-5|TRBV6-2/TRBV6-3|TRBD2|.
TGTGCCAGCAGTTTCCCCCTAGCGGGCCTCGGGGAGACCCAGTACTTC
CASSFPLAGLGETQYF
>TRBJ2-3|TRBV4-1|TRBD2|.
TGCGCCAGCAGCCTGGGCGGGGGGGCAGGGACAGATACGCAGTATTTT
CASSLGGGAGTDTQYF
>TRBJ1-1|TRBV28|.|few
TGTGCCAGTAGAGCAGGGATCCAACTTTCATCTGAAGCTTTCTTT
CASRAGIQLSSEAFF
>TRBJ2-2|TRBV27|TRBD1|.
TGTGCCAGCAGTTCCGACAGGGTTCTGAGCACCGGGGAGCTGTTTTTT
CASSSDRVLSTGELFF
>TRBJ2-7|TRBV7-2|.|once
TGTGCCAGCAGCTTAGCGGGGGCGCGGGAGCAGTACTTC
CASSLAGAREQYF
>TRBJ2-5|TRBV6-5|TRBD2|.
TGTGCCAGCTCTACTAGCGGGGGCATAGAAACCCAGTACTTC
CASSTSGGIETQYF
>TRBJ2-1|TRBV19|.|.
TGTGCCACTAGCTGGGAGTTGGGTGAGCAGTTCTTC
CATSWELGEQFF
>TRBJ2-7|TRBV6-6|TRBD2|few
TGTGCCAGCACGGCTAGCGGGAGAGCCGGCTACGAGCAGTACTTC
CASTASGRAGYEQYF
>TRBJ2-5|TRBV7-2|TRBD2|once
TGTGCCAGCAGCTCACGGCTAGCGGGAAAAGAGACCCAGTACTTC
CASSSRLAGKETQYF
>TRBJ2-7|TRBV12-5|.|.
TGTGCTAGTGGCCCGTGGAGGGGGCCCTACGAGCAGTACTTC
CASGPWRGPYEQYF
>TRBJ2-2|TRBV3-1/TRBV3-2|TRBD2|once
TGTGCCAGCAGCCAAGGCCCACCTGGGAGGGACACCGGGGAGCTGTTTTTT
CASSQGPPGRDTGELFF
>TRBJ2-2|TRBV15|.|.
TGTGCCACCAGCAGAGATAGAACGGTGAACACCGGGGAGCTGTTTTTT
CATSRDRTVNTGELFF
>TRBJ2-7|TRBV18|TRBD1|.
TGTGCCAGCTCACCTCCGGGACAGGGGGCGGGGAAGCAGTACTTC
CASSPPGQGAGKQYF
>TRBJ1-1|TRBV10-3|.|.
TGTGCCATCAGTTCAATGGCGGAGAACGCTGAAGCTTTCTTT
CAISSMAENAEAFF
>TRBJ2-7|TRBV6-6|TRBD1|.
TGTGCCAGCAGTTACTCCGGGACAGCCTACGAGCAGTACTTC
CASSYSGTAYEQYF
>TRBJ2-5|TRBV5-5|.|.
TGTGCCAGCAGCTTACGAAAAGGGGCGCGGGGAGAGACCCAGTACTTC
CASSLRKGARGETQYF
>TRBJ1-2|TRBV18|.|.
TGTGCCAGCTCACCACCTGACAGCCATACCGCGGGCTACACCTTC
CASSPPDSHTAGYTF
>TRBJ2-4|TRBV23-1|TRBD1|.
TGCGCCACTTCGCCCAAGGCAGGGGGCCTAGCCAAAAACATTCAGTACTTC
CATSPKAGGLAKNIQYF
>TRBJ2-3|TRBV10-3|.|.
TGTGCCATCAGTGACAGTGAAACAGATACGCAGTATTTT
CAISDSETDTQYF
>TRBJ2-3|TRBV3-1/TRBV3-2|TRBD2|.
TGTGCCAGCAGCCCCTCATTACTAGCGGGGGGGCCAGATACGCAGTATTTT
CASSPSLLAGGPDTQYF
>TRBJ2-2|TRBV7-9|TRBD1|once
TGTGCCAGCGGGTCGGGACAGGGTAACACCGGGGAGCTGTTTTTT
CASGSGQGNTGELFF
>TRBJ1-6|TRBV9|TRBD1|.
TGTGCCAGCAGCGAACGACAGGGGAGTAATTCACCCCTCCACTTT
CASSERQGSNSPLHF
>TRBJ2-1|TRBV5-1|TRBD2|.
TGCGCCAGCAGCCGCGGGACTAGCTCCTACAATGAGCAGTTCTTC
CASSRGTSSYNEQFF
>TRBJ1-3|TRBV7-3|.|.
TGTGCCAGCAGCCCAGGTGGAAACACCATATATTTT
CASSPGGNTIYF
>TRBJ1-1|TRBV5-8|.|.
TGTGCCAGCAGCCCACGGACAGCACAGAACACTGAAGCTTTCTTT
CASSPRTAQNTEAFF
>TRBJ1-6|TRBV19|TRBD1|.
TGTGCCACCCACAGGGGGGGGAATTCACCCCTCCACTTT
CATHRGGNSPLHF
>TRBJ2-7|TRBV15|.|.
TGTGCCACCAGCAGACATGACAAACCCTACGAGCAGTACTTC
CATSRHDKPYEQYF
>TRBJ1-1|TRBV2|.|few
TGTGCCAGCAGTGATTGGACTACAGGTTTTGGAGGGAATGAAGCTTTCTTT
CASSDWTTGFGGNEAFF
>TRBJ2-5|TRBV7-2|TRBD1|.
TGTGCCAGCAGCTTAGGAACCGGGACAGGGTGGAAGACCCAGTACTTC
CASSLGTGTGWKTQYF
>TRBJ2-2|TRBV6-5|TRBD2|.
TGTGCCAGCAGCTACGGACTAGCGGGTAACACCGGGGAGCTGTTTTTT
CASSYGLAGNTGELFF
>TRBJ2-1|TRBV24-1|TRBD2|.
TGTGCCACCAGTGATACGGGGGGGGCCTACAATGAGCAGTTCTTC
CATSDTGGAYNEQFF
>TRBJ2-2|TRBV5-4|.|.
TGTGCCAGCAACAAAGGGGGGGGAGGGCCCCACACCGGGGAGCTGTTTTTT
CASNKGGGGPHTGELFF
>TRBJ1-2|TRBV12-3/TRBV12-4|.|.
TGTGCCAGCGGCTCGGGGTACTATGGCTACACCTTC
CASGSGYYGYTF
>TRBJ1-2|TRBV6-6|TRBD1|.
TGTGCCAGCAGTCGACAGGGGGCATACACAAACTATGGCTACACCTTC
CASSRQGAYTNYGYTF
>TRBJ2-7|TRBV13|TRBD1|.
TGTGCCAGCAGCTCTTCACAGGGGGCGATGTACGAGCAGTACTTC
CASSSSQGAMYEQYF
>TRBJ2-1|TRBV10-1|.|.
TGCGCCAGCAGTGAGGGGAGCTCCTACAATGAGCAGTTCTTC
CASSEGSSYNEQFF
>TRBJ1-1|TRBV18|.|.
TGTGCCAGCTCACCAGGGTCCCAGGTAATGAGCACTGAAGCTTTCTTT
CASSPGSQVMSTEAFF
>TRBJ1-4|TRBV19|TRBD1|.
TGTGCCAGTAGTCACAGGGGGATAAATGAAAAACTGTTTTTT
CASSHRGINEKLFF
>TRBJ2-5|TRBV11-2|TRBD2|.
TGTGCCAGCAGCCCGCGACTAGCCCAAGAGACCCAGTACTTC
CASSPRLAQETQYF
>TRBJ1-2|TRBV6-5|.|.
TGTGCCAGCAGCCAACAGCCGCTTAAAGGCTACACCTTC
CASSQQPLKGYTF
>TRBJ2-7|TRBV28|TRBD1|.
TGTGCCAGCACTTCGGGACAGGGAAAAGGGCAGTACTTC
CASTSGQGKGQYF
>TRBJ2-2|TRBV7-3|TRBD2|.
TGTGCCAGCAGCCTTAGCGGGGGCCGCACCGGGGAGCTGTTTTTT
CASSLSGGRTGELFF
>TRBJ2-3|TRBV12-5|.|.
TGTGCTAGTGGTTTGGTCCCTCCTAATAGGGGGAGCACAGATACGCAGTATTTT
CASGLVPPNRGSTDTQYF
>TRBJ1-4|TRBV5-1|TRBD1|.
TGCGCCAGCAGCAAGACAGGGACCCCTAATGAAAAACTGTTTTTT
CASSKTGTPNEKLFF